The source of this T cell receptor (beta chain) is a study of persistence of HIV-infected CD4 T cells. In the study overall: Suppressive ART had lasted a median of roughly eight years. Up to roughly 180 mL blood was drawn at multiple time points; a couple of donors had single-time leukapheresis.

Sequencing used immunoSEQ version 4 in survey mode. Measured with immunoSEQ multiplex PCR; TCRdb has only the in-frame clones, and not every one. Found here are about 46,000 clones, approximately 90% of them singletons; the top ten hold about 3.5%. Comment on this clone: Its specificity is unknown.

This nonspecific control used anti-CD3/anti-CD28 bead stimulation of CD4+ T cells. Sorting of responding CD4+ T cells relied on upregulated CD40 ligand together with CD69. Donors were HIV-1-infected adults who began suppressive ART during chronic infection. CD8-depleted PBMCs were stimulated 15 to 20 hours with anti-CD28/CD49d costimulation, CD40-blocking antibody and enfuvirtide. CDR3 length equals 15 residues. From germline, CDR1 is MNHEY and CDR2 SVGAGI. Trimming took 2 bases from V and 7 from J, leaving 15 bases between them. This clonotype was sampled from an adult woman with HIV who was CMV-seropositive. V gene TRBV6-5 combines with J gene TRBJ1-5; maybe TRBD1 (6 bases). The sample was CD4+ T cells sorted from PBMCs after roughly 17-hour stimulation, taken from a patient who received antiretroviral therapy. The CDR3 region is CASSYTRGSGQPQHF. The CDR3 DNA reads as TGTGCCAGCAGTTACACCAGGGGTAGCGGACAGCCCCAGCATTTT.